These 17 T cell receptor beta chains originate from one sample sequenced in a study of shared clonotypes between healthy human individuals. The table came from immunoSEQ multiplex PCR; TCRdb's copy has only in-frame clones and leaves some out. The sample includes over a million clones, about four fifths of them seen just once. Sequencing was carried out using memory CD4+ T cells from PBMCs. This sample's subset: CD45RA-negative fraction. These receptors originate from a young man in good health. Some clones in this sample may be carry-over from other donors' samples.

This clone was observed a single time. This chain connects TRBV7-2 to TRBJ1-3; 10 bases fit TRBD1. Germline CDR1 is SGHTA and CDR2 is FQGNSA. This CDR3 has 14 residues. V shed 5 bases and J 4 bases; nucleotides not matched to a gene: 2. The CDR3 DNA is TGTGCCAGCAGCCGGGGACAGGGGGGAAACACCATATATTTT. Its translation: CASSRGQGGNTIYF.

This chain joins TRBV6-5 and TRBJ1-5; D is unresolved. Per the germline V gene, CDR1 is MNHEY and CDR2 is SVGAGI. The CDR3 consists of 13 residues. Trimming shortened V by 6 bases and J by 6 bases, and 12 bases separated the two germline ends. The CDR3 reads CASSPFFSQPQHF. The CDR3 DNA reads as TGTGCCAGCAGCCCTTTTTTTAGTCAGCCCCAGCATTTT.

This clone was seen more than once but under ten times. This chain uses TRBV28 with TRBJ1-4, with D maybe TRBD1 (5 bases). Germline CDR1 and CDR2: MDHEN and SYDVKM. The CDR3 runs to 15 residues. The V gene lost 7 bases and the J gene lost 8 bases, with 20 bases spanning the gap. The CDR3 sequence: CASNPFGRTNEKLFF. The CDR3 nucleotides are TGTGCCAGCAATCCTTTTGGCCGGACAAACGAAAAACTGTTTTTT.

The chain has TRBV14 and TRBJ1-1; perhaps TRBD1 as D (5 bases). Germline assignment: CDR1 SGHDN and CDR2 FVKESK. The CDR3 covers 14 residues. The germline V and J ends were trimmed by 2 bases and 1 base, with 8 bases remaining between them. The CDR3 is CASSQLQGNTEAFF. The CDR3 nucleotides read TGTGCCAGCAGCCAATTGCAGGGGAACACTGAAGCTTTCTTT. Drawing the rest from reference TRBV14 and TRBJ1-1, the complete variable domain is EAGVTQFPSHSVIEKGQTVTLRCDPISGHDNLYWYRRVMGKEIKFLLHFVKESKQDESGMPNNRFLAERTGGTYSTLKVQPAELEDSGVYFCASSQLQGNTEAFFGQGTRLTVV.

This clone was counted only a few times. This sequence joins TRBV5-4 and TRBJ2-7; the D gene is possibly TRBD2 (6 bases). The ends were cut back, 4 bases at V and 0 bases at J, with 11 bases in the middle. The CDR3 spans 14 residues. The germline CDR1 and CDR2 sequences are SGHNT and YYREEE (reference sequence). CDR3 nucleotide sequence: TGTGCCAGCAGCACGGGACTGGGCTCCTACGAGCAGTACTTC. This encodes CASSTGLGSYEQYF.

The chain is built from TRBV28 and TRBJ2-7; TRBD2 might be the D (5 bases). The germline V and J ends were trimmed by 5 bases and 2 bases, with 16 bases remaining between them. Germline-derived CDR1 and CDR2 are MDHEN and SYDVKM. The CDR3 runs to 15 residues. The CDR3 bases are TGTGCCAGCAGTCCCCGGAGGAGACCCCCCTACGAGCAGTACTTC. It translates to CASSPRRRPPYEQYF.

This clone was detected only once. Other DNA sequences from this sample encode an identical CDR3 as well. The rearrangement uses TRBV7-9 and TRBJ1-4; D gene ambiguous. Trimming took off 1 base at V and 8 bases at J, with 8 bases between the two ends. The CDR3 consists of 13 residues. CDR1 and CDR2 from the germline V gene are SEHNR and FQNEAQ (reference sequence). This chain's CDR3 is CASSLGAGEKLFF. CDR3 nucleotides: TGTGCCAGCAGCTTAGGCGCGGGCGAAAAACTGTTTTTT.

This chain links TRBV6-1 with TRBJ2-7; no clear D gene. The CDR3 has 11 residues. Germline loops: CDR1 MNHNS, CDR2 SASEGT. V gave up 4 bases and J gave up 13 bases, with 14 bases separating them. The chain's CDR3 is CASSAIYESYF. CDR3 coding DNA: TGTGCCAGCAGTGCTATTTATGAGAGCTACTTC.

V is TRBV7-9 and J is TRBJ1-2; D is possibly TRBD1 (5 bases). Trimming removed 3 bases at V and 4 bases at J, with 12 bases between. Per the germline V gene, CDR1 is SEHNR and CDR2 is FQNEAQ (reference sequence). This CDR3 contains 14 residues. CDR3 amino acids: CASSLSGASYGYTF. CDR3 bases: TGTGCCAGCAGCTTGTCCGGGGCCAGCTATGGCTACACCTTC.

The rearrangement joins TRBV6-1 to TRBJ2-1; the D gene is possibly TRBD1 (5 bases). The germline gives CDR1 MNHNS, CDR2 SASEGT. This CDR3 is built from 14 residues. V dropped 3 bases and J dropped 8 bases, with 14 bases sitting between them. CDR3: CASSDIRADYEQFF. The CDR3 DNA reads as TGTGCCAGCAGTGATATCAGGGCTGACTATGAGCAGTTCTTC.

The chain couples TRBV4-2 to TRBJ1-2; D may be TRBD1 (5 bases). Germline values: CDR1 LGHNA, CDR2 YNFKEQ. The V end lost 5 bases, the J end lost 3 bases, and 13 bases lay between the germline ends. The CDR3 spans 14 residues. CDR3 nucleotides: TGTGCCAGCAGCTTGGAAAGACAGTACTATGGCTACACCTTC. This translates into CASSLERQYYGYTF.

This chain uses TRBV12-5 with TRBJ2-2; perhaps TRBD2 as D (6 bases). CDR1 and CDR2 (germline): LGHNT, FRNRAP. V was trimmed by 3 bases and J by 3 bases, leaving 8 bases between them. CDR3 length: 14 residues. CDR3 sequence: CASGLLADTGELFF. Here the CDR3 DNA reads TGTGCTAGTGGTTTATTAGCGGACACCGGGGAGCTGTTTTTT.

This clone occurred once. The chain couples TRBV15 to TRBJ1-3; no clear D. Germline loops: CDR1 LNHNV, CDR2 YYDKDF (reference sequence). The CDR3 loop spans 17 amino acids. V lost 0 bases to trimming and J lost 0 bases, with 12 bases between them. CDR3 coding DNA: TGTGCCACCAGCAGAGATGCAGCGCCCTTCTCTGGAAACACCATATATTTT. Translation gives CATSRDAAPFSGNTIYF.

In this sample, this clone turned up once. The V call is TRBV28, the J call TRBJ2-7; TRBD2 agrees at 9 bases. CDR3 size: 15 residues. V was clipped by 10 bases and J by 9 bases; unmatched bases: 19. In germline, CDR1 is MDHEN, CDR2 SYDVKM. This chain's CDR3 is CATLNSGSSKKGQYF. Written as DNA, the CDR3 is TGTGCCACTCTAAATAGCGGGAGTAGTAAAAAGGGGCAGTACTTC.

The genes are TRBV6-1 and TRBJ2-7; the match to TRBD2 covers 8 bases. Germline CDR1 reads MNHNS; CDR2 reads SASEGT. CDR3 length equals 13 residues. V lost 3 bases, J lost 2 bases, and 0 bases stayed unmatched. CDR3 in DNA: TGTGCCAGCAGTGACGGGAGGGCCTACGAGCAGTACTTC. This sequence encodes CASSDGRAYEQYF.

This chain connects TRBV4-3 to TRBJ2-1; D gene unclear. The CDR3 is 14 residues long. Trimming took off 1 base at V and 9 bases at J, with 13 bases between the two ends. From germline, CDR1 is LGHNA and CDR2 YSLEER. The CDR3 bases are TGCGCCAGCAGCCAAGGGGTGGGGATCGGTGAGCAGTTCTTC. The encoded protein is CASSQGVGIGEQFF.

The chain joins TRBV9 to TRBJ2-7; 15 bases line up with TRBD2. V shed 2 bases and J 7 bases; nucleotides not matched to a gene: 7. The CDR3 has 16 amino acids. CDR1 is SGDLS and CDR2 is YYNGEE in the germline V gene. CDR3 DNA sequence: TGTGCCAGCAGCGTTGGACTAGCGGGAGGGCCGGGGGAGCAGTACTTC. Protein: CASSVGLAGGPGEQYF.